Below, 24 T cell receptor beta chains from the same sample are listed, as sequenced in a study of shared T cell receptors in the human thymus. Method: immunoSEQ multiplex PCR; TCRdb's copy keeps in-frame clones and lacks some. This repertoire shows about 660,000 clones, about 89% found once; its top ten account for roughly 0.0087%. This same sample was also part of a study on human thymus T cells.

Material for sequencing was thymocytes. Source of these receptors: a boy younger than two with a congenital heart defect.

The CDR3 here is CASSFGQGREKLFF. CDR3 sequence (DNA): TGCGCCAGCAGCTTCGGACAGGGCCGGGAAAAACTGTTTTTT. The rearrangement uses TRBV5-1 and TRBJ1-4; TRBD1 agrees at 8 bases. The CDR3 totals 14 residues. Per the germline V gene, CDR1 is SGHRS and CDR2 is YFSETQ. V shed 2 bases and J 8 bases; nucleotides not matched to a gene: 5.

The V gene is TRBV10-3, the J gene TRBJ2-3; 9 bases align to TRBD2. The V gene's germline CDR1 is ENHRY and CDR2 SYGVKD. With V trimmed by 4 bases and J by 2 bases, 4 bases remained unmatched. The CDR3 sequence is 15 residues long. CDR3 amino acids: CAISVAGANTDTQYF. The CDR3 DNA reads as TGTGCCATCAGTGTAGCGGGGGCCAACACAGATACGCAGTATTTT.

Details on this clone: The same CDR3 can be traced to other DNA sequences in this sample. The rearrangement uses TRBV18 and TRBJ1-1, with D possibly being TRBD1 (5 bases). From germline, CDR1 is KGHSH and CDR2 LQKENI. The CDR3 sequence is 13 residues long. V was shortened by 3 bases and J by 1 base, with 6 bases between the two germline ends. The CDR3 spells CASSPTGNTEAFF. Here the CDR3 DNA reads TGTGCCAGCTCACCCACAGGGAACACTGAAGCTTTCTTT.

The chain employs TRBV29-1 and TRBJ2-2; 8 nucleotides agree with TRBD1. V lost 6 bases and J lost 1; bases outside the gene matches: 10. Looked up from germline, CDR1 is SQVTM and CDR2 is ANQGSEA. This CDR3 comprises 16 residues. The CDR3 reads CSVERSGGRNTGELFF. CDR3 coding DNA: TGCAGCGTAGAAAGGTCAGGGGGCAGGAACACCGGGGAGCTGTTTTTT.

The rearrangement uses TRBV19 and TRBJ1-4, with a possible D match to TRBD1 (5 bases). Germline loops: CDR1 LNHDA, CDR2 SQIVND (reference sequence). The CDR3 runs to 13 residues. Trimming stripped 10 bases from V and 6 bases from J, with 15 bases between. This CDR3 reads CATRDGWDEKLFF. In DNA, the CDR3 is TGTGCCACCAGGGATGGTTGGGATGAAAAACTGTTTTTT.

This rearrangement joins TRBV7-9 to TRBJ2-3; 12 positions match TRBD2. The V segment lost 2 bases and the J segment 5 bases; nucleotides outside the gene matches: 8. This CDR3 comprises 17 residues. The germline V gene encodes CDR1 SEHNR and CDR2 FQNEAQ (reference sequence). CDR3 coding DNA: TGTGCCAGCAGCTTATCGCCTAGCGGGGGGGCAGTAGATACGCAGTATTTT. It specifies CASSLSPSGGAVDTQYF.

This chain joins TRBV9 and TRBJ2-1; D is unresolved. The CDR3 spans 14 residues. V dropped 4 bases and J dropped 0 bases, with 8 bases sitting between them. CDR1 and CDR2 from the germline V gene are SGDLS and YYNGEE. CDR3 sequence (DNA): TGTGCCAGCAGCCCCCCCAGCTCCTACAATGAGCAGTTCTTC. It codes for CASSPPSSYNEQFF.

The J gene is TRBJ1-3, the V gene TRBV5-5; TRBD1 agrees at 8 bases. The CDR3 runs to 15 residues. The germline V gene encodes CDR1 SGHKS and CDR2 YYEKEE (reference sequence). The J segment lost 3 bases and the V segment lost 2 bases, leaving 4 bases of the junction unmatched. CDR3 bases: TGTGCCAGCAGCTTCAGGGGGCAAGGTGGAAACACCATATATTTT. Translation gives CASSFRGQGGNTIYF.

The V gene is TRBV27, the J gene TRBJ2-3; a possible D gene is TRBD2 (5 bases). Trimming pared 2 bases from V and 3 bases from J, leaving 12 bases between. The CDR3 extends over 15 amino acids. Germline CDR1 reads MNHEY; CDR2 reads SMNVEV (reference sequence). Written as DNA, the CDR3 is TGTGCCAGCAGTTTAGCCCTAGCCCTGACAGATACGCAGTATTTT. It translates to CASSLALALTDTQYF.

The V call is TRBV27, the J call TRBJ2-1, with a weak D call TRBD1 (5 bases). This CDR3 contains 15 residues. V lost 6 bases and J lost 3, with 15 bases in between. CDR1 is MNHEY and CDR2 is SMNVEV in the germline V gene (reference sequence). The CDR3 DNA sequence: TGTGCCAGCAGCTCACCCCGGACACACTACAATGAGCAGTTCTTC. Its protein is CASSSPRTHYNEQFF.

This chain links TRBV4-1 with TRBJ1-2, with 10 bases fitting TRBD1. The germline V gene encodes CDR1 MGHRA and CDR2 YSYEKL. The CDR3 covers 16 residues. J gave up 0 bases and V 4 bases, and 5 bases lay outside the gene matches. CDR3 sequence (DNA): TGCGCCAGCAGCCCACGGGGGACAGGGGCTAACTATGGCTACACCTTC. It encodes CASSPRGTGANYGYTF.

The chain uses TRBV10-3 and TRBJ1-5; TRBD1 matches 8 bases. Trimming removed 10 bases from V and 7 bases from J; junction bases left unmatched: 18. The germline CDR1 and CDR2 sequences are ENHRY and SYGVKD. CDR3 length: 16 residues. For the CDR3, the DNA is TGTGCCACCACCCGCTCCGCAGGGGGCTCAAGACAGCCCCAGCATTTT. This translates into CATTRSAGGSRQPQHF.

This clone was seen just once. This CDR3 reads CASSPWTGVGNEQFF. DNA of the CDR3: TGTGCCAGCAGTCCATGGACTGGGGTTGGCAATGAGCAGTTCTTC. V and J are TRBV27 and TRBJ2-1; D possibly corresponds to TRBD2 (5 bases). V was shortened by 5 bases and J by 6 bases, with 17 bases between the two germline ends. This CDR3 has 15 residues. Germline V gene sequence: CDR1 MNHEY, CDR2 SMNVEV (reference sequence).

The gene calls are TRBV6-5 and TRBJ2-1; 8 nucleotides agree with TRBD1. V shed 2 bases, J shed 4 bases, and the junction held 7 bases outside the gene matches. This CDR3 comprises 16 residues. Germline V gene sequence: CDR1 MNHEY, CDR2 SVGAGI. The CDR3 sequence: CASSYPGTGPYNEQFF. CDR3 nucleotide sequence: TGTGCCAGCAGTTACCCCGGGACAGGACCTTACAATGAGCAGTTCTTC.

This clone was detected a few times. For the CDR3, the DNA is TGTGCCAGTAGCCCCTTTCCGACCGGGACAGGTTCCACCGGGGAGCTGTTTTTT. This encodes CASSPFPTGTGSTGELFF. The chain combines TRBV19 with TRBJ2-2, with 8 bases aligning to TRBD1. The CDR3 totals 18 residues. V trimming: 6 bases; J trimming: 4 bases; junction bases outside the gene matches: 16. Germline CDR1 reads LNHDA; CDR2 reads SQIVND (reference sequence).

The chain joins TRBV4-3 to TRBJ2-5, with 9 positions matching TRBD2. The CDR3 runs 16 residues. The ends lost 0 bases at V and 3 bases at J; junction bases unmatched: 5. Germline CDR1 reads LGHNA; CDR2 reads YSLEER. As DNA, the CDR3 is TGCGCCAGCAGCCAAGATACGGCGGGGGGGGAAGAGACCCAGTACTTC. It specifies CASSQDTAGGEETQYF.

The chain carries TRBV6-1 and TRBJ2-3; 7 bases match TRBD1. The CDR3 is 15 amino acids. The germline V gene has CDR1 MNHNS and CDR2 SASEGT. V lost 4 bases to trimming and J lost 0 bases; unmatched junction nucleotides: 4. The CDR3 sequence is CASSAIQGSTDTQYF. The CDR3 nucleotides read TGTGCCAGCAGTGCCATACAGGGGAGCACAGATACGCAGTATTTT.

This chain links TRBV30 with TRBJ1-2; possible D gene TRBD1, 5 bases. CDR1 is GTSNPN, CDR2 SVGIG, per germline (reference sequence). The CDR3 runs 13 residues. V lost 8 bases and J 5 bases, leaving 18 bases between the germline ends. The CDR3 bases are TGTGCCGGTAAACAGGAACCCAAGTATGGCTACACCTTC. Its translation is CAGKQEPKYGYTF.

CDR3 DNA sequence: TGCGCCAGCAGTGTTGGATCCAACAGGGAGTTCTGGGAGACCCAGTACTTC. Its translation is CASSVGSNREFWETQYF. The chain recombines TRBV10-1 with TRBJ2-5; the D gene is possibly TRBD1 (6 bases). The germline V and J ends were trimmed by 4 bases and 5 bases, with 23 bases remaining between them. The CDR3 consists of 17 residues. Germline values: CDR1 WNHNN, CDR2 SYGVQD (reference sequence).

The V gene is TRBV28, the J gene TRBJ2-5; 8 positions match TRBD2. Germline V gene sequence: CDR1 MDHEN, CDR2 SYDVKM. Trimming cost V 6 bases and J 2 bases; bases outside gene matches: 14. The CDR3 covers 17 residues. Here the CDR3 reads CASSPEATGTRQETQYF. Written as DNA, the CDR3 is TGTGCCAGCAGCCCAGAAGCTACCGGGACTAGGCAAGAGACCCAGTACTTC.

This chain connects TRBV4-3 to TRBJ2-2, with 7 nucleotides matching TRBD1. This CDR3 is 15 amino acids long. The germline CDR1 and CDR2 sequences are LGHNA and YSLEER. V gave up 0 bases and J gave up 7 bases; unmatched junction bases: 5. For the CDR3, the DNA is TGCGCCAGCAGCCAAGATGACAGGGTTGACGGGGAGCTGTTTTTT. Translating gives CASSQDDRVDGELFF.

The CDR3 coding sequence is TGTGCCAGCAGTTGGGGAGGCGAGCAGTACTTC. It codes for CASSWGGEQYF. The chain has TRBV6-6 and TRBJ2-7, with D possibly TRBD2 on 6 matching bases. The germline V gene has CDR1 MNHNY and CDR2 SVGAGI (reference sequence). The V and J ends lost 4 bases and 6 bases respectively, with 7 bases between them. The CDR3 runs to 11 residues.

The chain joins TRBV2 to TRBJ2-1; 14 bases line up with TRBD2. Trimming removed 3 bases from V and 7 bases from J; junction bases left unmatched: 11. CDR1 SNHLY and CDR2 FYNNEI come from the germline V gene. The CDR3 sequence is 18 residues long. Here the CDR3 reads CASSDRLAGGPLRNEQFF. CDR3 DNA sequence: TGTGCCAGCAGTGACCGACTAGCGGGAGGGCCCCTACGTAATGAGCAGTTCTTC.

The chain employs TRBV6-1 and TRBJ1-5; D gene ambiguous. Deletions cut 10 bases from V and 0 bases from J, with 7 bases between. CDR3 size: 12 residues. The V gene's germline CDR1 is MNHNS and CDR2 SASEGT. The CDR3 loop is CATLRSNQPQHF. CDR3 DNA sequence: TGTGCCACCCTCCGTAGCAATCAGCCCCAGCATTTT.